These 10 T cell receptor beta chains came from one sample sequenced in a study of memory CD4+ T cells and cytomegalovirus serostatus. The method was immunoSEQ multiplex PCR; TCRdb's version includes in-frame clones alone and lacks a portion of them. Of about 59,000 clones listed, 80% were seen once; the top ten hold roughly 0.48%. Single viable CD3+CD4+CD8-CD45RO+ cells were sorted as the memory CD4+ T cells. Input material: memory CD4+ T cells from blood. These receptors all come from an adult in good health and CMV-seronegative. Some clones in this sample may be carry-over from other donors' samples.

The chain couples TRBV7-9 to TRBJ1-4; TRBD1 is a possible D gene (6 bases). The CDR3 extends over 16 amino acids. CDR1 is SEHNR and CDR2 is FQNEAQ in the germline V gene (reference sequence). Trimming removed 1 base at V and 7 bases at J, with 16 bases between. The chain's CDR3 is CASSLGHRAGSEKLFF. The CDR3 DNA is TGTGCCAGCAGCTTAGGACACAGGGCTGGGAGTGAAAAACTGTTTTTT. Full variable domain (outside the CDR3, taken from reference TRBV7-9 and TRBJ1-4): DTGVSQNPRHKITKRGQNVTFRCDPISEHNRLYWYRQTLGQGPEFLTYFQNEAQLEKSRLLSDRFSAERPKGSFSTLEIQRTEQGDSAMYLCASSLGHRAGSEKLFFGSGTQLSVL.

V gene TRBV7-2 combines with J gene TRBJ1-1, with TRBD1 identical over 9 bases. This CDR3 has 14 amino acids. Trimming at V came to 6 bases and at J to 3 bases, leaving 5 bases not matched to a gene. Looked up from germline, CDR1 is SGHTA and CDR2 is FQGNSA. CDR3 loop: CASRQGALDTEAFF. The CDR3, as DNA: TGTGCCAGCAGACAGGGGGCGCTGGACACTGAAGCTTTCTTT.

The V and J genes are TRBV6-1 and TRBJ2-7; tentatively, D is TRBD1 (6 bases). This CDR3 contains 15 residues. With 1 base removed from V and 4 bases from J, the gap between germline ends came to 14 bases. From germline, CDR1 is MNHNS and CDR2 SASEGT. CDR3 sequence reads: CASSEGWGTGYEQYF. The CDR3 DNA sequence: TGTGCCAGCAGTGAAGGTTGGGGTACAGGGTACGAGCAGTACTTC.

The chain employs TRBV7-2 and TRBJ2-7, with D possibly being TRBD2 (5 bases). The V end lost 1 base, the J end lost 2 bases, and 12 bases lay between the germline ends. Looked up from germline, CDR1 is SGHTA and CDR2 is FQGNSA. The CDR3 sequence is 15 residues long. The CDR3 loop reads CASSLGASTTYEQYF. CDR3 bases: TGTGCCAGCAGCTTAGGGGCTAGCACGACCTACGAGCAGTACTTC.

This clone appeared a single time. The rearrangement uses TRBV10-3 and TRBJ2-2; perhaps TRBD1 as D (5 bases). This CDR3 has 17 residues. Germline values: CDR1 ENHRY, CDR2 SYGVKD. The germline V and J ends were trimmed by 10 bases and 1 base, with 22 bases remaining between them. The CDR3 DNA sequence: TGTGCCACCACCCGAACTGCAATGGGGCGGAACACCGGGGAGCTGTTTTTT. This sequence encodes CATTRTAMGRNTGELFF.

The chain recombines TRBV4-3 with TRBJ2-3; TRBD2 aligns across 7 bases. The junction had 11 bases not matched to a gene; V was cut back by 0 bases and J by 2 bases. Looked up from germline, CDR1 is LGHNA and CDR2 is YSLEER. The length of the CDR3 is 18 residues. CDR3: CASSQERSGGGYTDTQYF. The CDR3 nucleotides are TGCGCCAGCAGCCAAGAACGGTCTGGCGGGGGATACACAGATACGCAGTATTTT.

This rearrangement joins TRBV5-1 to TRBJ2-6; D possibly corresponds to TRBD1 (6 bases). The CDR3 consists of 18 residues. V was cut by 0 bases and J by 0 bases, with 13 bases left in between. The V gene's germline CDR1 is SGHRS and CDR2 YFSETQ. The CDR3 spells CASSLGGTLDSGANVLTF. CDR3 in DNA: TGCGCCAGCAGCTTGGGAGGGACACTTGACTCTGGGGCCAACGTCCTGACTTTC.

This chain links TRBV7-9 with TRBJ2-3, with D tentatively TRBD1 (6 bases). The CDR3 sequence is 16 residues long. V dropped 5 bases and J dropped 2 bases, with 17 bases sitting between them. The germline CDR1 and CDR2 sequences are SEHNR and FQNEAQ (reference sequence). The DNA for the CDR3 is TGTGCCAGCAGCACACGGACAGCGCTATTCACAGATACGCAGTATTTT. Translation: CASSTRTALFTDTQYF.

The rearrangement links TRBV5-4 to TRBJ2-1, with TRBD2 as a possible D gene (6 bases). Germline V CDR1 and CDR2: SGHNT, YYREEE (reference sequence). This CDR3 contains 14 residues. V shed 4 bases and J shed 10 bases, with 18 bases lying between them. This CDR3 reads CASSRGGGGREQFF. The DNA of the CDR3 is TGTGCCAGCAGCCGCGGTGGTGGAGGGAGGGAGCAGTTCTTC.

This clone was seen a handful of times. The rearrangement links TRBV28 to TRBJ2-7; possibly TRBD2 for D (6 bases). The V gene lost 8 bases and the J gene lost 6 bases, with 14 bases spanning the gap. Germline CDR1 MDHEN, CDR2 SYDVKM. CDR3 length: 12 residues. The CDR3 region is CASGTRLGEQYF. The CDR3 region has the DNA TGTGCCAGCGGGACTCGACTCGGCGAGCAGTACTTC.